A selection of T cell receptor beta chains follows, all from one sample in a study of blood T cell repertoires in COVID-19. The data were produced by immunoSEQ multiplex PCR, yet TCRdb's version contains in-frame clones alone and is incomplete. The data hold 350,000 or so clones, with about nine tenths observed a single time. The sample taken for sequencing was peripheral blood. These receptors were taken from a woman aged 55-69 years with COVID-19, enrolled during active disease. The CDR3 runs from the conserved cysteine through the conserved F or W.

v_gene	j_gene	CDR3aa
TRBV6-5	TRBJ2-3	CASRLTQSTDTQYF
TRBV19	TRBJ1-1	CASRGQGYTEAFF
TRBV5-6	TRBJ2-6	CASSSISGANVLTF
TRBV11-3	TRBJ2-7	CASSPPAVSSYEQYF
TRBV7-3	TRBJ1-1	CASSLTAGGANTEAFF
TRBV19	TRBJ1-1	CASSRPGQGVTEAFF
TRBV30	TRBJ2-3	CAWSGGIADTQYF
TRBV7-7	TRBJ1-1	CASSLGGPLNTEAFF
TRBV3-1/TRBV3-2	TRBJ1-1	CASSPLGGTGGWNTEAFF
TRBV15	TRBJ1-6	CATSRDSGTANNSPLHF
TRBV3-1/TRBV3-2	TRBJ2-2	CASSHYSRGGSTGELFF
TRBV29-1	TRBJ1-4	CSVRGQGGGLNEKLFF
TRBV18	TRBJ2-7	CASSPTSAEQYF
TRBV7-9	TRBJ1-5	CASSPVFSGGGQPQHF
TRBV6-6	TRBJ2-3	CASSRLTDTQYF
TRBV6-1	TRBJ1-3	CASSEERSVRSGNTIYF
TRBV28	TRBJ1-3	CASSLVGRGNTIYF
TRBV5-1	TRBJ1-3	CASSPQGADTIYF
TRBV18	TRBJ1-2	CASSPPGLDGYTF
TRBV4-2	TRBJ2-1	CASSLNPSGGNYNEQFF
TRBV13	TRBJ1-5	CASSLSGRGFANQPQHF
TRBV28	TRBJ1-2	CASRSTRQGDIGYTF
TRBV5-1	TRBJ1-4	CASSSLAATNEKLFF
TRBV5-1	TRBJ1-2	CASSTDSYYGYTF
TRBV14	TRBJ1-2	CASSQVFGVSGYTF
TRBV2	TRBJ2-2	CASSERLAGGGELFF
TRBV25-1	TRBJ1-1	CASKSQGAGTEAFF
TRBV7-9	TRBJ2-7	CASSSQGTHEQYF
TRBV5-1	TRBJ1-4	CASSLPSGGGNEKLFF
TRBV2	TRBJ1-3	CASSAGQGFDTIYF